A single sample gave rise to the 27 T cell receptor beta chains below, sequenced in a study of human T cells and chemical hapten exposure. This sample's time point: pre-sensitization, week 0. Treatment in this sample: therapeutic diphenylcyclopropenone sensitization with weekly scalp DPC. Each CDR3 protein gets one entry after TCRdb re-called the RACE reads with MiXCR. There are around 260,000 distinct CDR3 sequences in the sample; around 9.3% occur only once, and 2% to 2.5% lies in the top ten. The input for sequencing was whole blood, taken in connection with sensitization to the hapten diphenylcyclopropenone (DPC). The receptors stem from a woman aged 40 to 50 with alopecia areata. Some clones in this sample may be carry-over from other donors' samples.

The chain joins TRBV4-1 to TRBJ1-2; D gene uncertain. The CDR3 is 15 amino acids. V was clipped by 0 bases and J by 3 bases, with 11 bases between them. Per the germline V gene, CDR1 is MGHRA and CDR2 is YSYEKL. The CDR3 loop reads CASSQDPGIDYGYTF. DNA for the CDR3: TGCGCCAGCAGCCAAGATCCGGGTATAGACTATGGCTACACCTTC.

This clonotype was seen a few times. The J gene is TRBJ2-2, the V gene TRBV12-3 or TRBV12-4; D gene ambiguous. V lost 4 bases and J 6 bases, leaving 9 bases between the germline ends. The CDR3 is 13 residues long. The CDR3 region is CASSSRVPGELFF. The CDR3 region has the DNA TGTGCCAGCAGTTCTCGGGTACCCGGGGAGCTGTTTTTT.

This clonotype was recorded at least ten times. V is TRBV28 and J is TRBJ1-5; weak D call: TRBD1 (5 bases). Trimming took 2 bases from V and 6 from J, leaving 17 bases between them. Germline-derived CDR1 and CDR2 are MDHEN and SYDVKM. The CDR3 loop spans 16 amino acids. The CDR3 nucleotides are TGTGCCAGCAGTTTAAGGCGGTTCGTAAGGGGTCAGCCCCAGCATTTT. The encoded protein is CASSLRRFVRGQPQHF.

This clonotype came up many times. This chain links TRBV20-1 with TRBJ1-5; a possible D gene is TRBD1 (5 bases). Germline-derived CDR1 and CDR2 are DFQATT and SNEGSKA (reference sequence). The CDR3 extends over 14 amino acids. The ends were cut back, 7 bases at V and 1 base at J, with 14 bases in the middle. In nucleotides, the CDR3 is TGCAGTGTTAGCCGGGACCTCAGCAATCAGCCCCAGCATTTT. Residues: CSVSRDLSNQPQHF.

This clonotype was counted only a few times. Here the CDR3 DNA reads TGTGCCACCAGCATAGGTTTGGGTAGCAGAGCGAACACCGGGGAGCTGTTTTTT. Translating gives CATSIGLGSRANTGELFF. This sequence joins TRBV15 and TRBJ2-2; no definite D call. The germline V and J ends were trimmed by 4 bases and 0 bases, with 18 bases remaining between them. There are 18 residues in the CDR3. In germline, CDR1 is LNHNV, CDR2 YYDKDF (reference sequence).

This clonotype was counted at least ten times. In DNA, the CDR3 is TGTGCCAGCAGCTTAGGGGCAGGATCGGGGCTCCTGGACCAAGAGACCCAGTACTTC. It specifies CASSLGAGSGLLDQETQYF. The V gene is TRBV7-9, the J gene TRBJ2-5, with D perhaps given as TRBD1 or TRBD2 (5 bases each). There are 19 residues in the CDR3. Germline-derived CDR1 and CDR2 are SEHNR and FQNEAQ (reference sequence). V lost 1 base and J 0 bases, leaving 21 bases between the germline ends. The whole variable domain, filled in from reference TRBV7-9 and TRBJ2-5, reads DTGVSQNPRHKITKRGQNVTFRCDPISEHNRLYWYRQTLGQGPEFLTYFQNEAQLEKSRLLSDRFSAERPKGSFSTLEIQRTEQGDSAMYLCASSLGAGSGLLDQETQYFGPGTRLLVL.

This clonotype was detected many times. J is TRBJ1-1 and V is TRBV28; TRBD1 aligns across 12 bases. The ends lost 6 bases at V and 1 base at J; junction bases unmatched: 3. The CDR3 loop spans 15 amino acids. CDR1 and CDR2 from the germline V gene are MDHEN and SYDVKM. CDR3 nucleotides: TGTGCCAGCAGGGGACAGGGGGCGGCGAACACTGAAGCTTTCTTT. Translating gives CASRGQGAANTEAFF.

This sequence joins TRBV9 and TRBJ2-3, with D perhaps matching TRBD1 (5 bases). Deletions cut 0 bases from V and 3 bases from J, with 11 bases between. CDR3 length: 15 amino acids. CDR1 is SGDLS, CDR2 YYNGEE, per germline. The CDR3 bases are TGTGCCAGCAGCGTAGCGAGCAGGGAAACAGATACGCAGTATTTT. It codes for CASSVASRETDTQYF.

This clonotype was detected a few times. V gene TRBV6-6 combines with J gene TRBJ2-3; D is perhaps TRBD1 (5 bases). V was trimmed by 2 bases and J by 4 bases, leaving 10 bases between them. Germline CDR1 reads MNHNY; CDR2 reads SVGAGI (reference sequence). The CDR3 consists of 14 residues. In nucleotides, the CDR3 is TGTGCCAGCAGTTACGGTCAGGGTCCAGATACGCAGTATTTT. Amino acid sequence: CASSYGQGPDTQYF.

This clonotype showed up just a few times. The chain couples TRBV5-6 to TRBJ2-3, with 7 bases matching TRBD2. This CDR3 has 16 residues. V gave up 3 bases and J gave up 0 bases; unmatched junction bases: 7. Germline V gene sequence: CDR1 SGHDT, CDR2 YYEEEE. The CDR3 region is CASSSPTSPSTDTQYF. The CDR3 region has the DNA TGTGCCAGCAGCTCGCCGACTAGCCCAAGCACAGATACGCAGTATTTT.

This clonotype occurred a few times. The V call is TRBV6-6, the J call TRBJ2-7; D ambiguous. The germline V and J ends were trimmed by 7 bases and 3 bases, with 7 bases remaining between them. The CDR3 has 11 residues. Germline loops: CDR1 MNHNY, CDR2 SVGAGI (reference sequence). This CDR3 reads CASTWGYEQYF. The CDR3, as DNA: TGTGCCAGCACATGGGGCTACGAGCAGTACTTC.

V usage is TRBV12-3 or TRBV12-4 and J usage is TRBJ1-1; D perhaps matches TRBD1 (6 bases). V lost 3 bases and J 6 bases, leaving 14 bases between the germline ends. The length of the CDR3 is 14 residues. CDR3 sequence: CASSFSGGPSEAFF. The CDR3 coding sequence is TGTGCCAGCAGTTTTTCTGGGGGGCCATCTGAAGCTTTCTTT.

This clonotype has only a few counts. The rearrangement joins TRBV20-1 to TRBJ2-3; D not certain. Germline V gene lookup returns CDR1 DFQATT and CDR2 SNEGSKA (reference sequence). With 1 base removed from V and 1 base from J, the gap between germline ends came to 6 bases. The CDR3 has 13 residues. The CDR3 nucleotides are TGCAGTGCTAGAGGCGACGGCACAGATACGCAGTATTTT. It encodes CSARGDGTDTQYF.

The rearrangement links TRBV29-1 to TRBJ2-5, with D perhaps matching TRBD2 (6 bases). The germline V and J ends were trimmed by 3 bases and 0 bases, with 17 bases remaining between them. The CDR3 consists of 16 residues. Per the germline V gene, CDR1 is SQVTM and CDR2 is ANQGSEA. DNA for the CDR3: TGCAGCGTTGAGGGCGGGGAGCGGGTCTACCAAGAGACCCAGTACTTC. Protein product: CSVEGGERVYQETQYF.

In this sample, this clonotype turned up many times. V is TRBV21-1 and J is TRBJ1-5. TRBV21-1 constitutes a pseudogene. The CDR3 has 18 amino acids. The CDR3 sequence is CASSKALSAGRSNQPQHF. The CDR3, as DNA: TGTGCCAGCAGCAAAGCGCTTTCGGCAGGGAGGAGCAATCAGCCCCAGCATTTT.

This clonotype was counted ten times or more. The J gene is TRBJ2-7, the V gene TRBV7-2; possibly TRBD1 for D (5 bases). This CDR3 contains 13 residues. Trimming stripped 5 bases from V and 6 bases from J, with 14 bases between. The germline gives CDR1 SGHTA, CDR2 FQGNSA. CDR3 residues: CASSPGLSSEQYF. The CDR3 DNA follows: TGTGCCAGCAGCCCAGGGCTTTCGTCCGAGCAGTACTTC.

This clonotype has only a few counts. V is TRBV5-1 and J is TRBJ2-7, with D possibly being TRBD1 (6 bases). This CDR3 has 14 residues. CDR1 is SGHRS and CDR2 is YFSETQ in the germline V gene. The ends were cut back, 2 bases at V and 5 bases at J, with 14 bases in the middle. The CDR3 bases are TGCGCCAGCAGCTTCGGACAGTCCGTCCACGAGCAGTACTTC. Amino acid sequence: CASSFGQSVHEQYF.

CDR3 loop: CATLGHGPYEQYF. CDR3 DNA: TGTGCCACCCTGGGACATGGGCCCTACGAGCAGTACTTC. The chain has TRBV2 and TRBJ2-7; D is perhaps TRBD1 (6 bases). This CDR3 contains 13 residues. The ends were cut back, 10 bases at V and 2 bases at J, with 15 bases in the middle. Germline CDR1 reads SNHLY; CDR2 reads FYNNEI.

This clonotype was observed a few times. This chain joins TRBV5-6 and TRBJ2-5, with a weak D call TRBD2 (6 bases). This CDR3 region has 13 residues. Trimming stripped 4 bases from V and 4 bases from J, with 11 bases between. Germline V lookup: CDR1 SGHDT, CDR2 YYEEEE. CDR3 sequence (DNA): TGTGCCAGCAGCCCATCGGGACTAGAGACCCAGTACTTC. Its protein product is CASSPSGLETQYF.

J is TRBJ1-1 and V is TRBV7-9, with no clear D. Germline assignment: CDR1 SEHNR and CDR2 FQNEAQ (reference sequence). The length of the CDR3 is 14 residues. V was pared by 3 bases and J by 0 bases, with 8 bases between. CDR3 DNA: TGTGCCAGCAGCTTTGCCAAAATGAACACTGAAGCTTTCTTT. The encoded protein is CASSFAKMNTEAFF.

This clonotype was detected a few times. Here the CDR3 reads CASTSNGRAMETQYF. The DNA of the CDR3 is TGTGCCAGCACCTCAAATGGCAGGGCTATGGAGACCCAGTACTTC. V is TRBV6-5 and J is TRBJ2-5; possible D gene TRBD1, 5 bases. Germline V CDR1 and CDR2: MNHEY, SVGAGI. V was clipped by 7 bases and J by 5 bases, with 20 bases between them. The CDR3 length is 15 residues.

This clonotype was seen more than once but under ten times. The rearrangement links TRBV7-2 to TRBJ1-5, with D unclear. The CDR3 runs to 13 residues. Trimming cost V 5 bases and J 5 bases, with 10 bases left between them. CDR1 is SGHTA and CDR2 is FQGNSA in the germline V gene. CDR3 amino acids: CASSPTWDQPQHF. The CDR3 coding sequence is TGTGCCAGCAGCCCGACCTGGGATCAGCCCCAGCATTTT. Complete variable domain (other parts from reference TRBV7-2 and TRBJ1-5): GAGVSQSPSNKVTEKGKDVELRCDPISGHTALYWYRQSLGQGLEFLIYFQGNSAPDKSGLPSDRFSAERTGGSVSTLTIQRTQQEDSAVYLCASSPTWDQPQHFGDGTRLSIL.

This clonotype has only a few counts. The rearrangement uses TRBV18 and TRBJ2-7; TRBD1 agrees at 8 bases. Germline V lookup: CDR1 KGHSH, CDR2 LQKENI. The CDR3 extends over 15 amino acids. The V segment lost 4 bases and the J segment 1 base; nucleotides outside the gene matches: 6. The CDR3 sequence: CASSLEGTGSYEQYF. CDR3 coding DNA: TGTGCCAGCTCACTAGAGGGGACAGGATCCTACGAGCAGTACTTC.

This rearrangement joins TRBV21-1 to TRBJ2-7; TRBD2, as called in the table, went unchecked against the DNA. TRBV21-1 is shown as a pseudogene. CDR3 length: 17 residues. CDR3 sequence reads: CASSSTSGRRFPYEQYF. CDR3 sequence (DNA): TGTGCCAGCAGCAGCACTAGCGGGAGAAGATTCCCCTACGAGCAGTACTTC.

The chain carries TRBV10-3 and TRBJ2-2; the match to TRBD1 covers 7 bases. Germline V CDR1 and CDR2: ENHRY, SYGVKD. After removal of 6 bases from V and 0 bases from J, the junction contained 4 bases not matched to a gene. CDR3 length equals 15 residues. The CDR3 loop is CAISEGQANTGELFF. CDR3 DNA sequence: TGTGCCATCAGCGAAGGACAGGCGAACACCGGGGAGCTGTTTTTT.

The CDR3 here is CSAWGPGAAGEQYF. The CDR3 DNA is TGCAGCGCCTGGGGTCCGGGGGCGGCGGGCGAGCAGTACTTC. The gene calls are TRBV29-1 and TRBJ2-7; D may be TRBD1 or TRBD2 (6 bases each). CDR3 length equals 14 residues. V lost 7 bases and J lost 6, with 22 bases in between. CDR1 and CDR2 from the germline V gene are SQVTM and ANQGSEA.

This clonotype was seen many times. V gene TRBV6-2 or TRBV6-3 combines with J gene TRBJ2-7, with D possibly TRBD2 on 6 matching bases. The CDR3 totals 12 residues. Trimming stripped 4 bases from V and 3 bases from J, with 7 bases between. Germline lookup yields CDR1 MNHEY and CDR2 SVGEGT. The CDR3 nucleotides read TGTGCCAGCAGTTCGGGGGTCTACGAGCAGTACTTC. Its protein is CASSSGVYEQYF.